Listed below are T cell receptor beta chains from one sample, sequenced in a study of control samples from healthy donors and cancer patients. Sequenced by immunoSEQ multiplex PCR; TCRdb stores in-frame clones only, minus some. The table includes about 160,000 clones, 80% to 90% detected once. Material: blood. Source of these receptors: a man aged 25-45 years in good health. Both conserved end residues are part of each CDR3. The order of the fields is CDR3 length, J gene, V gene, CDR3 protein.

length: 13
J: TRBJ2-1
V: TRBV6-5
CDR3: CASKEGSYNEQFF

length: 14
J: TRBJ2-1
V: TRBV6-5
CDR3: CASSLAGGYNEQFF

length: 12
J: TRBJ1-5
V: TRBV19
CDR3: CASRAAGQPQHF

length: 13
J: TRBJ1-2
V: TRBV6-1
CDR3: CASSEISRNGYTF

length: 13
J: TRBJ1-4
V: TRBV5-1
CDR3: CATRESPGEKLFF

length: 15
J: TRBJ1-4
V: TRBV7-9
CDR3: CASSLGGRLNEKLFF

length: 15
J: TRBJ2-1
V: TRBV19
CDR3: CASSSSSSSYNEQFF

length: 15
J: TRBJ1-2
V: TRBV28
CDR3: CASAYSWDGSYGYTF

length: 16
J: TRBJ2-1
V: TRBV28
CDR3: CASSRGLAGTYNEQFF

length: 13
J: TRBJ2-1
V: TRBV29-1
CDR3: CSGEKPSYNEQFF

length: 14
J: TRBJ2-7
V: TRBV7-2
CDR3: CASSFGLAAYEQYF

length: 12
J: TRBJ2-2
V: TRBV13
CDR3: CASSIGGGELFF

length: 14
J: TRBJ2-5
V: TRBV5-1
CDR3: CASSFRDGKETQYF

length: 16
J: TRBJ2-5
V: TRBV5-5
CDR3: CASSILAGRSVETQYF

length: 13
J: TRBJ1-1
V: TRBV6-5
CDR3: CASSSDRDTEAFF

length: 14
J: TRBJ2-7
V: TRBV27
CDR3: CASSLRGGIFEQYF

length: 16
J: TRBJ1-5
V: TRBV9
CDR3: CASSVGDQGSNQPQHF

length: 17
J: TRBJ1-1
V: TRBV11-2
CDR3: CASSLDDRGRMNTEAFF

length: 14
J: TRBJ1-3
V: TRBV5-1
CDR3: CASSTQGTGNTIYF

length: 14
J: TRBJ2-1
V: TRBV4-2
CDR3: CASSVLAGDNEQFF

length: 14
J: TRBJ2-1
V: TRBV3-1/TRBV3-2
CDR3: CASSPGTNNNEQFF

length: 16
J: TRBJ2-1
V: TRBV6-6
CDR3: CASSYSPGQGVSEQFF

length: 13
J: TRBJ2-2
V: TRBV6-5
CDR3: CATGTGNTGELFF

length: 12
J: TRBJ2-1
V: TRBV14
CDR3: CASSLEESEQFF

length: 14
J: TRBJ1-2
V: TRBV21-1
CDR3: CASSIFKEVKGYTF

length: 15
J: TRBJ1-1
V: TRBV19
CDR3: CASSILGPRNTEAFF

length: 15
J: TRBJ1-5
V: TRBV24-1
CDR3: CATSDGTGQVQPQHF

length: 16
J: TRBJ2-4
V: TRBV5-8
CDR3: CASSSGISALKNIQYF

length: 12
J: TRBJ2-2
V: TRBV2
CDR3: CAARGATGELFF

length: 13
J: TRBJ1-1
V: TRBV29-1
CDR3: CSVMQGSNTEAFF

length: 14
J: TRBJ2-7
V: TRBV5-1
CDR3: CASSLVGGGHEQYF

length: 13
J: TRBJ1-5
V: TRBV5-6
CDR3: CASSLGSNQPQHF

length: 16
J: TRBJ1-1
V: TRBV3-1/TRBV3-2
CDR3: CASSQDQGFLNTEAFF

length: 11
J: TRBJ2-1
V: TRBV10-3
CDR3: CATSWQREQFF

length: 13
J: TRBJ2-1
V: TRBV6-5
CDR3: CASSYSKGNEQFF

length: 15
J: TRBJ2-2
V: TRBV19
CDR3: CASRLGERNTGELFF

length: 14
J: TRBJ1-1
V: TRBV11-2
CDR3: CASSQGHSNTEAFF

length: 16
J: TRBJ1-2
V: TRBV27
CDR3: CASSLHRDRANYGYTF

length: 16
J: TRBJ1-4
V: TRBV4-1
CDR3: CASSQDLTGGRKKLFF

length: 16
J: TRBJ2-1
V: TRBV11-2
CDR3: CASSPGGTGMNWVQFF

length: 16
J: TRBJ1-1
V: TRBV5-1
CDR3: CASSLGVGQGNTEAFF

length: 13
J: TRBJ1-1
V: TRBV3-1/TRBV3-2
CDR3: CASSQNQGAEAFF

length: 13
J: TRBJ2-7
V: TRBV6-5
CDR3: CASSHTGGDEQYF

length: 14
J: TRBJ1-1
V: TRBV6-2/TRBV6-3
CDR3: CASSYGITGTEAFF

length: 11
J: TRBJ2-4
V: TRBV20-1
CDR3: CSANFLDIQYF

length: 19
J: TRBJ2-2
V: TRBV7-2
CDR3: CASSLFGTSVYSNTGELFF

length: 14
J: TRBJ2-7
V: TRBV10-3
CDR3: CVIKSGALDYEQYF

length: 16
J: TRBJ1-1
V: TRBV7-9
CDR3: CASKGPSGWLSTEAFF

length: 12
J: TRBJ1-1
V: TRBV6-5
CDR3: CASERGNTEAFF

length: 14
J: TRBJ1-6
V: TRBV4-1
CDR3: CASSQQGPVSPLHF

length: 18
J: TRBJ2-2
V: TRBV19
CDR3: CASSGRLAGDANTGELFF

length: 15
J: TRBJ1-2
V: TRBV4-1
CDR3: CASSQGQKANYGYTF

length: 13
J: TRBJ1-2
V: TRBV29-1
CDR3: CSVRDRDRDGYTF

length: 12
J: TRBJ1-1
V: TRBV29-1
CDR3: CSVATGGSEAFF

length: 18
J: TRBJ2-1
V: TRBV11-3
CDR3: CASSQGLAGASSYNEQFF

length: 18
J: TRBJ2-1
V: TRBV9
CDR3: CASSVSREAGTTYNEQFF

length: 15
J: TRBJ2-7
V: TRBV7-2
CDR3: CASGISGTKKYEQYF

length: 15
J: TRBJ2-5
V: TRBV6-4
CDR3: CASRVLQGGGETQYF

length: 16
J: TRBJ2-5
V: TRBV27
CDR3: CASSPRLAGGSETQYF